Listed here is a single T cell receptor beta chain. Antigen: not known. Trimming took off 6 bases at V and 2 bases at J, with 6 bases between the two ends. CDR3 length equals 12 residues. This sample was included in a study of T cell responses to AZD1222 COVID-19 vaccine. Study-wide results and caveats: Clonal diversity was possibly underestimated; the donors were predominantly white British and more often female. Increases in Spike-specific TCR breadth and depth were seen after two AZD1222 doses.

This table comes from immunoSEQ multiplex PCR, and its TCRdb copy is limited to in-frame clones, with some not included. The repertoire holds roughly 150,000 clones, with roughly 86% as singletons. This chain connects TRBV12-3 or TRBV12-4 to TRBJ2-3; D unresolved. This sequence was found in an adult in good health. Sequenced here: peripheral blood, sampled on day 0 of AZD1222 vaccination. The CDR3 protein is CASRVNTDTQYF. DNA of the CDR3: TGTGCCAGCAGGGTCAACACAGATACGCAGTATTTT.